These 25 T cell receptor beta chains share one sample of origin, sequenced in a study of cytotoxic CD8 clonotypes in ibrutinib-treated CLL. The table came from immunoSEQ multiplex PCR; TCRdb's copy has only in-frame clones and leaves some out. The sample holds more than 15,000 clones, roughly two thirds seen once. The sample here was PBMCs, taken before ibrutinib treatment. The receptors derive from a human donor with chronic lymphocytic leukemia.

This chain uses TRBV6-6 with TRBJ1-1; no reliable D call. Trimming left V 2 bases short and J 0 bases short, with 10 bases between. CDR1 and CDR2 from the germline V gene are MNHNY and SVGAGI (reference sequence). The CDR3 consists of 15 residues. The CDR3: CASSYRATVNTEAFF. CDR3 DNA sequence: TGTGCCAGCAGTTACAGGGCAACCGTGAACACTGAAGCTTTCTTT.

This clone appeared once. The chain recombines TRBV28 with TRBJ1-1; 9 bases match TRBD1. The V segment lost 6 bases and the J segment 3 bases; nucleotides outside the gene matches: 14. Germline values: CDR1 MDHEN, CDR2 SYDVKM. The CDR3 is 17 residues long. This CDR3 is CASSQPPHRGQDTEAFF. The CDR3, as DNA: TGTGCCAGCAGCCAGCCTCCCCACAGGGGGCAGGACACTGAAGCTTTCTTT. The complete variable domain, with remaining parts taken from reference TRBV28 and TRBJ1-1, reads DVKVTQSSRYLVKRTGEKVFLECVQDMDHENMFWYRQDPGLGLRLIYFSYDVKMKEKGDIPEGYSVSREKKERFSLILESASTNQTSMYLCASSQPPHRGQDTEAFFGQGTRLTVV.

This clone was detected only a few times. CDR3 in DNA: TGTGCCAGCAGCCGGCCAGGGGGGACTGAAGCTTTCTTT. It codes for CASSRPGGTEAFF. The rearrangement links TRBV14 to TRBJ1-1, with 7 bases fitting TRBD1. The germline V gene encodes CDR1 SGHDN and CDR2 FVKESK. CDR3 length: 13 residues. V was pared by 4 bases and J by 5 bases, with 4 bases of the junction left unmatched. The full variable domain, completed using reference TRBV14 and TRBJ1-1, is EAGVTQFPSHSVIEKGQTVTLRCDPISGHDNLYWYRRVMGKEIKFLLHFVKESKQDESGMPNNRFLAERTGGTYSTLKVQPAELEDSGVYFCASSRPGGTEAFFGQGTRLTVV.

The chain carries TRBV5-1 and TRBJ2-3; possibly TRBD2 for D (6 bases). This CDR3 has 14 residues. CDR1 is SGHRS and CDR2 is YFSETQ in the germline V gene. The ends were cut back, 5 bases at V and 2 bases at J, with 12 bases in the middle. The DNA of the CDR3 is TGCGCCAGCAGGCCCATAGCGGACACAGATACGCAGTATTTT. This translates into CASRPIADTDTQYF.

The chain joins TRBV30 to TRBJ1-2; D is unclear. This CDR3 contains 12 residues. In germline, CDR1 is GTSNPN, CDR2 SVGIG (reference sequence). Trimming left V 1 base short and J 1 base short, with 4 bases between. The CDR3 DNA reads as TGTGCCTGGAGTGGACATAACTATGGCTACACCTTC. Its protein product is CAWSGHNYGYTF. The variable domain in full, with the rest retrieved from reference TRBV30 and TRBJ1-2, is SQTIHQWPATLVQPVGSPLSLECTVEGTSNPNLYWYRQAAGRGLQLLFYSVGIGQISSEVPQNLSASRPQDRQFILSSKKLLLSDSGFYLCAWSGHNYGYTFGSGTRLTVV.

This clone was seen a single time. CDR3 residues: CASSPGSGYGYTF. Here the CDR3 DNA reads TGTGCCAGCAGCCCTGGGTCGGGCTATGGCTACACCTTC. The gene calls are TRBV11-2 and TRBJ1-2; D not certain. The CDR3 is 13 residues long. V lost 5 bases, J lost 4 bases, and 11 bases lay in between. Germline V gene lookup returns CDR1 SGHAT and CDR2 FQNNGV.

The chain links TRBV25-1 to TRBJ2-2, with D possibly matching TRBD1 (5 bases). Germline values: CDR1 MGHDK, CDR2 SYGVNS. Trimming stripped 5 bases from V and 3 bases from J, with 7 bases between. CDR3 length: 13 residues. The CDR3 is CASSIRDTGELFF. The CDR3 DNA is TGTGCCAGCAGTATCAGGGACACCGGGGAGCTGTTTTTT.

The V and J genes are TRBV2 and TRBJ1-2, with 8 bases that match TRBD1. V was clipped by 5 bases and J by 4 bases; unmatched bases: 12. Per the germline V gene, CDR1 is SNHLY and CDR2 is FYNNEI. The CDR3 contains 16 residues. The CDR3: CASSPFGQGPSYGYTF. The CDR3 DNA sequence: TGTGCCAGCAGTCCTTTCGGACAGGGCCCATCCTATGGCTACACCTTC.

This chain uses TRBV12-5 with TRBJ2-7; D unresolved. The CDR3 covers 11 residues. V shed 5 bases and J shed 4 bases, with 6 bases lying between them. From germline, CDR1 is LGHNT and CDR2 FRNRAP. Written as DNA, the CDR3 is TGTGCTAGTGGTCCCGGGTACGAGCAGTACTTC. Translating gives CASGPGYEQYF.

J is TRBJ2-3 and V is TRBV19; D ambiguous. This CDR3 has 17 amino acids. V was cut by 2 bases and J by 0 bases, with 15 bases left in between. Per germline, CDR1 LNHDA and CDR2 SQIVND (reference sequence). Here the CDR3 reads CASSIRPDLSSTDTQYF. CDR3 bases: TGTGCCAGTAGTATACGCCCTGACCTCTCTAGCACAGATACGCAGTATTTT.

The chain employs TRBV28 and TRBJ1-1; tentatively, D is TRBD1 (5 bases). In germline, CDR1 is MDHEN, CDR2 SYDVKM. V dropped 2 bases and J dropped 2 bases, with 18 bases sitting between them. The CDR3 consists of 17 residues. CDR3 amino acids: CASSLRGDAYSNTEAFF. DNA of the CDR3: TGTGCCAGCAGTTTACGGGGGGACGCTTACTCAAACACTGAAGCTTTCTTT.

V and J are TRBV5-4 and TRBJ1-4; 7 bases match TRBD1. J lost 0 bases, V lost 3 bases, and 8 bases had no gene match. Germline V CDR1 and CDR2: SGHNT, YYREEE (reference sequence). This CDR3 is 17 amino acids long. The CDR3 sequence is CASSSGGTSATNEKLFF. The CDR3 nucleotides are TGTGCCAGCAGCTCAGGGGGGACCTCTGCAACTAATGAAAAACTGTTTTTT.

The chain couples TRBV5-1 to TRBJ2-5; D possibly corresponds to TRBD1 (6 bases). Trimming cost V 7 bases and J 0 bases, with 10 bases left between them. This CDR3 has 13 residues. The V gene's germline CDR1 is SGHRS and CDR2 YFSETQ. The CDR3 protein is CASSDSHQETQYF. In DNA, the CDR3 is TGCGCCAGCTCGGACAGCCACCAAGAGACCCAGTACTTC.

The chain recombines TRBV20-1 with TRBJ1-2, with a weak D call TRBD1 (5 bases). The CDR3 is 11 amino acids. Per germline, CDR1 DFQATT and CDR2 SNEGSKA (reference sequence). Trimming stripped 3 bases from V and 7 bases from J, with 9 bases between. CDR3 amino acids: CSARGTFGYTF. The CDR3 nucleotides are TGCAGTGCTAGGGGGACTTTTGGCTACACCTTC.

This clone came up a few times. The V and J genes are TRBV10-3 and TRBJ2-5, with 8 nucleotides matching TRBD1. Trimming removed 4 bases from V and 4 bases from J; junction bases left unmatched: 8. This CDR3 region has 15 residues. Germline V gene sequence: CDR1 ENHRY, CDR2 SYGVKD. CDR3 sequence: CAISAGQGGVETQYF. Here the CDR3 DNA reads TGTGCCATCAGTGCCGGACAGGGTGGTGTAGAGACCCAGTACTTC.

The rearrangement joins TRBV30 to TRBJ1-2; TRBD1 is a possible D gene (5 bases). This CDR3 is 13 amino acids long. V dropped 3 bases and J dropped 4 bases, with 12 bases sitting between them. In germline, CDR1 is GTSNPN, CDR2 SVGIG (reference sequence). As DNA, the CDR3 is TGTGCCTGGAGAAATACAGGTGTCTATGGCTACACCTTC. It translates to CAWRNTGVYGYTF.

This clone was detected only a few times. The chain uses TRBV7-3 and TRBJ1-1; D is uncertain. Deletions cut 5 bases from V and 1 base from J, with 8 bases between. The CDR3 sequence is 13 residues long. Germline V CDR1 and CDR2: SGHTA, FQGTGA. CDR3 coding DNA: TGTGCCAGCAGCCCCCTCTCGAACACTGAAGCTTTCTTT. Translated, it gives CASSPLSNTEAFF.

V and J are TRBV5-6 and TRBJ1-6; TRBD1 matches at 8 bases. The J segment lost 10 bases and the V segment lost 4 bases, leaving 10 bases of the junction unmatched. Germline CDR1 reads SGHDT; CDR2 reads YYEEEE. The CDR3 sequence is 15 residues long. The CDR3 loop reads CASSETQGARSPLHF. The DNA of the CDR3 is TGTGCCAGCAGCGAAACCCAGGGGGCTCGATCACCCCTCCACTTT.

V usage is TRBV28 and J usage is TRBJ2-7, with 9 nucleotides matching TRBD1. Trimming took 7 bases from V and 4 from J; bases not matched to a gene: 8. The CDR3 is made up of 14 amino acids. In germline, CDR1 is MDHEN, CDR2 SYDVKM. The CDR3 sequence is CASIPRDRAYEQYF. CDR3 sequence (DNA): TGTGCCAGCATCCCCCGGGACAGGGCTTACGAGCAGTACTTC.

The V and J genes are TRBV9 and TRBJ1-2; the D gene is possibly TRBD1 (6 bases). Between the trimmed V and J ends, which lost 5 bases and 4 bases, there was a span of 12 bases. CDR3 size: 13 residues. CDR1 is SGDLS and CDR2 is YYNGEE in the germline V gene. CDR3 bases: TGTGCCAGCAGTAAAGGGGGTGTCTATGGCTACACCTTC. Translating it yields CASSKGGVYGYTF.

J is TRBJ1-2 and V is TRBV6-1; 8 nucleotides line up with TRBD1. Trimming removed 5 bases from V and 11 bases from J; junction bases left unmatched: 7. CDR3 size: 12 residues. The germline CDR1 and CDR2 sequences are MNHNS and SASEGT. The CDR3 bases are TGTGCCAGCAGTCCTAGGACAGGGCCATACACCTTC. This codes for CASSPRTGPYTF.

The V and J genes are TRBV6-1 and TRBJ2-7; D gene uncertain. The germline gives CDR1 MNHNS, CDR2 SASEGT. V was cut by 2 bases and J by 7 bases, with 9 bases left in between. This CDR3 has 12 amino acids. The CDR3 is CASSENVREQYF. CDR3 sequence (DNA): TGTGCCAGCAGTGAAAATGTGAGGGAGCAGTACTTC.

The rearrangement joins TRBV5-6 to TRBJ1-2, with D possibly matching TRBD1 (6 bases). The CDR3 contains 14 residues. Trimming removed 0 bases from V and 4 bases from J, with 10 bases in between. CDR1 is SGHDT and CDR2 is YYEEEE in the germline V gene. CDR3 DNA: TGTGCCAGCAGCTTGGATACAGGGTCCTATGGCTACACCTTC. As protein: CASSLDTGSYGYTF.

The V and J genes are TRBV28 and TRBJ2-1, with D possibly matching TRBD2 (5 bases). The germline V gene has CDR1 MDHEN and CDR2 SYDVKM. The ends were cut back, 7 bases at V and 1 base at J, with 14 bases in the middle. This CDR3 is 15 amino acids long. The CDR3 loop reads CASIETGISYNEQFF. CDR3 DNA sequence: TGTGCCAGCATCGAAACGGGGATTTCCTACAATGAGCAGTTCTTC.

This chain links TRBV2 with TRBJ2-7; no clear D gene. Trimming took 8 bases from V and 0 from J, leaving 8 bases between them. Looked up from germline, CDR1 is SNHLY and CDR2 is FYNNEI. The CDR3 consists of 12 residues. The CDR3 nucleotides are TGTGCCAGCTGGCGCAGCTCCTACGAGCAGTACTTC. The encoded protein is CASWRSSYEQYF.